The 2 T cell receptor beta chains in this list originate from one sample, sequenced in a study of a mutant IDH1 vaccine in newly diagnosed glioma. The repertoire was sequenced with immunoSEQ multiplex PCR; TCRdb's copy has only in-frame clones and lacks some. Altogether 55,000 to 70,000 clones are present, around 85% being singletons, with the ten largest covering 2.9%. Sample time point: baseline, week 1 (first vaccination visit). Treatment denoted: pre-vaccination baseline after standard-of-care therapy. Specimen: PBMCs, collected from a glioma patient treated with radiotherapy, temozolomide or both. The receptors stem from a young man with glioma.

This rearrangement joins TRBV7-9 to TRBJ2-2; 9 bases fit TRBD1. Germline V CDR1 and CDR2: SEHNR, FQNEAQ (reference sequence). There are 15 residues in the CDR3. V lost 9 bases, J lost 5 bases, and 10 bases stayed unmatched. The CDR3 coding sequence is TGTGCCAGGAACCCCGGGACAGGGACAACCGGGGAGCTGTTTTTT. It specifies CARNPGTGTTGELFF.

The chain is built from TRBV5-1 and TRBJ1-2; weak D call: TRBD1 (5 bases). The CDR3 extends over 15 amino acids. Per the germline V gene, CDR1 is SGHRS and CDR2 is YFSETQ. Between the trimmed V and J ends, which lost 5 bases and 0 bases, there was a span of 14 bases. The CDR3 bases are TGCGCCAGCAGGTTCGAGGGACGAGCTAACTATGGCTACACCTTC. It specifies CASRFEGRANYGYTF.